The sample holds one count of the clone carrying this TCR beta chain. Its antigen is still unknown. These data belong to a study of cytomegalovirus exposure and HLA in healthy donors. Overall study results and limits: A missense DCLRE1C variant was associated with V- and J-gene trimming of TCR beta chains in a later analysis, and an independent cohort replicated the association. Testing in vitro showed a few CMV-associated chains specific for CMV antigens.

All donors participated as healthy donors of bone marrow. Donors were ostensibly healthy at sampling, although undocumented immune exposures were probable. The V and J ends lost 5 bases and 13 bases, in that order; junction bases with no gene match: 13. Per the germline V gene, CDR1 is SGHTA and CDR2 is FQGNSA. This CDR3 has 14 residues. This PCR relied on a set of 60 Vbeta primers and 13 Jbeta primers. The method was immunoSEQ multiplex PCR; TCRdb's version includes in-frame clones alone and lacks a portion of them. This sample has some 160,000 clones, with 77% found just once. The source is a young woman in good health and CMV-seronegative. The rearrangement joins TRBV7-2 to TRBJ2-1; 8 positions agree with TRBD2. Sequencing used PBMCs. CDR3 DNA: TGTGCCAGCAGCCTAGGGGAGGACGGGAGGGGCCAGTTCTTC. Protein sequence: CASSLGEDGRGQFF.